The 4 T cell receptor beta chains reported below all come from one sample, sequenced in a study of post-analysis software for immune sequencing data (dated by TCRdb to between 2014 and 2017). No cognate antigen is known for these TCRs. The method behind the library was PCR. The instrument given in TCRdb is Illumina HiSeq 2500. Unique molecular identifiers were incorporated into TCR beta cDNA libraries to reduce PCR and sequencing biases. TCRdb itself trimmed the public reads at Q25 with fastp, ran MiXCR and retained productive beta chains. Identical CDR3 proteins give one entry, which carries the most common genes and DNA. The sample table contains 750,000 to 950,000 distinct CDR3 sequences; only one count was recorded for 53% of them. The top ten hold about 4.8% of the sample. The investigation overall reported the following: A handful of TRBV segments, including TRBV5-6, TRBV5-1 and TRBV20-1, were significantly more frequent in patients than controls.

The sample taken for sequencing was blood. The receptors derive from a girl under 18 with multiple sclerosis.

This clonotype was picked up a small number of times. This chain uses TRBV30 with TRBJ2-7; D not resolved. V lost 3 bases and J lost 2, with 14 bases in between. There are 14 residues in the CDR3. CDR1 is GTSNPN and CDR2 is SVGIG in the germline V gene (reference sequence). CDR3 region: CAWSGSYHPYEQYF. The CDR3 bases are TGTGCCTGGAGCGGGTCTTACCACCCCTACGAGCAGTACTTC. Full variable domain (remainder filled in from reference TRBV30 and TRBJ2-7): SQTIHQWPATLVQPVGSPLSLECTVEGTSNPNLYWYRQAAGRGLQLLFYSVGIGQISSEVPQNLSASRPQDRQFILSSKKLLLSDSGFYLCAWSGSYHPYEQYFGPGTRLTVT.

The chain joins TRBV6-5 to TRBJ2-6, with D unclear. The CDR3 loop spans 16 amino acids. V lost 6 bases and J 0 bases, leaving 12 bases between the germline ends. Germline V gene sequence: CDR1 MNHEY, CDR2 SVGAGI. The DNA of the CDR3 is TGTGCCAGCAGCTTATTGAGAAGCTCTGGGGCCAACGTCCTGACTTTC. Residues: CASSLLRSSGANVLTF.

This clonotype has only a few counts. This rearrangement joins TRBV5-1 to TRBJ2-1; 10 bases align to TRBD2. The CDR3 loop spans 15 amino acids. V was clipped by 4 bases and J by 6 bases; unmatched bases: 7. CDR1 is SGHRS and CDR2 is YFSETQ in the germline V gene. Here the CDR3 reads CASSPGIAGGNEQFF. CDR3 bases: TGCGCCAGCAGCCCCGGGATAGCGGGAGGCAATGAGCAGTTCTTC. The complete variable domain, with remaining parts taken from reference TRBV5-1 and TRBJ2-1, reads KAGVTQTPRYLIKTRGQQVTLSCSPISGHRSVSWYQQTPGQGLQFLFEYFSETQRNKGNFPGRFSGRQFSNSRSEMNVSTLELGDSALYLCASSPGIAGGNEQFFGPGTRLTVL.

The V gene is TRBV29-1, the J gene TRBJ1-1; TRBD1 might be the D (6 bases). V shed 6 bases and J shed 4 bases, with 15 bases lying between them. The CDR3 is made up of 13 amino acids. Germline lookup yields CDR1 SQVTM and CDR2 ANQGSEA. The CDR3 reads CSVQGKEFTEAFF. In DNA form, the CDR3 reads TGCAGCGTCCAGGGGAAAGAGTTCACTGAAGCTTTCTTT.